This record covers a single T cell receptor beta chain. Its antigen is not known. The sample comes from a study of cytomegalovirus exposure and HLA in healthy donors. Study background: A subsequent analysis reported that the 120 validation repertoires were produced on the same platform that had also been used for the 600 to 700 first-cohort repertoires.

The CDR3 covers 15 residues. V shed 8 bases and J 1 base; nucleotides not matched to a gene: 5. Germline V gives CDR1 SGHVT, CDR2 SQSDAQ. Findings of the study overall: The authors enumerated some 170 TCR beta chains as linked to cytomegalovirus. A few CMV-associated chains proved CMV antigen-specific in vitro.

Data came from immunoSEQ multiplex PCR; TCRdb stores just in-frame clones and leaves some out. The profile shows 150,000 to 200,000 clones, roughly 86% of them singletons. The sample was PBMCs. This chain connects TRBV7-4 to TRBJ2-2, with 9 nucleotides matching TRBD1. This receptor was taken from a man younger than 30 in good health and CMV-seropositive. The DNA of the CDR3 is TGTGCCAGCGGTCCGACAGGGGGGAACACCGGGGAGCTGTTTTTT. Translated, it gives CASGPTGGNTGELFF.